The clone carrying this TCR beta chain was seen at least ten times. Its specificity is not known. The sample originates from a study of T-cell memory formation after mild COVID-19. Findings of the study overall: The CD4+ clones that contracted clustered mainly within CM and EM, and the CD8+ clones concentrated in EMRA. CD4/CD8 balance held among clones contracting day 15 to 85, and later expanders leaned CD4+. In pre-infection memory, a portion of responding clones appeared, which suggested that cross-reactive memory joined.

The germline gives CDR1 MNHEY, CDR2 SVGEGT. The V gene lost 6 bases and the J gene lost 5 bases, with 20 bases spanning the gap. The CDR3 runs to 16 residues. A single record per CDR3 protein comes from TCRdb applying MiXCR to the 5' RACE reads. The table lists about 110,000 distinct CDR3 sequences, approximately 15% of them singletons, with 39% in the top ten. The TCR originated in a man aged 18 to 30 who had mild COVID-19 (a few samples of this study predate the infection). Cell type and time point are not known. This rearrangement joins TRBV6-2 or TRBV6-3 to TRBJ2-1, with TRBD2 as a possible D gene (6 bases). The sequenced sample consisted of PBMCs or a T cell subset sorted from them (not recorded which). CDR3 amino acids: CASRGLGRTSHNEQFF. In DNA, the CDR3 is TGTGCCAGCAGGGGTCTTGGGAGAACTAGCCACAATGAGCAGTTCTTC.